These 26 T cell receptor beta chains were all obtained from the same sample, sequenced in a study of blood T cell repertoires in COVID-19. TCRdb's copy holds only in-frame clones and misses some; the assay was immunoSEQ multiplex PCR. Of about 290,000 clones detected, roughly 80% appear once; the ten largest clones hold 4% to 5%. The sequencing input was peripheral blood. The receptors were gathered from a woman in her 50s with active or convalescent COVID-19.

The chain carries TRBV3-1 (or the pseudogene TRBV3-2) and TRBJ2-1; maybe TRBD2 (6 bases). The V end was cut by 2 bases, the J end by 10 bases, with 18 bases between. Germline V gene data show CDR1 as LGHDT and CDR2 as YNNKEL (reference sequence). The CDR3 covers 15 residues. The CDR3 sequence: CASSQRALTSGEQFF. As DNA, the CDR3 is TGTGCCAGCAGCCAACGGGCCCTTACGAGCGGGGAGCAGTTCTTC.

The chain has TRBV4-1 and TRBJ2-1; possible D gene TRBD2, 6 bases. In germline, CDR1 is MGHRA, CDR2 YSYEKL. V gave up 0 bases and J gave up 13 bases, with 13 bases separating them. The CDR3 runs 13 residues. CDR3 loop: CASSQDWAGPQFF. Here the CDR3 DNA reads TGCGCCAGCAGCCAAGATTGGGCGGGACCCCAGTTCTTC.

This sequence joins TRBV7-9 and TRBJ1-2; 10 nucleotides agree with TRBD1. Germline values: CDR1 SEHNR, CDR2 FQNEAQ (reference sequence). V trimming: 3 bases; J trimming: 4 bases; junction bases outside the gene matches: 8. The CDR3 length is 16 residues. Here the CDR3 DNA reads TGTGCCAGCAGCTTGGGGGGGACAGGGGAAGGCTATGGCTACACCTTC. This codes for CASSLGGTGEGYGYTF.

The V gene is TRBV9, the J gene TRBJ2-1; TRBD1 is a possible D gene (6 bases). Germline V gene sequence: CDR1 SGDLS, CDR2 YYNGEE. Trimming shortened V by 4 bases and J by 8 bases, and 16 bases separated the two germline ends. The CDR3 sequence is 14 residues long. The CDR3 DNA reads TGTGCCAGCAGCCCCAGGGGTCCTTTGTATGAGCAGTTCTTC. Translation gives CASSPRGPLYEQFF.

The rearrangement uses TRBV9 and TRBJ1-1; 7 bases agree with TRBD1. J lost 4 bases, V lost 0 bases, and 3 bases had no gene match. From germline, CDR1 is SGDLS and CDR2 YYNGEE. The CDR3 extends over 14 amino acids. The CDR3 bases are TGTGCCAGCAGCGTAGAGGAGGGGGCCACTGAAGCTTTCTTT. This translates into CASSVEEGATEAFF.

V is TRBV7-2 and J is TRBJ1-3; tentatively, D is TRBD1 (5 bases). Germline values: CDR1 SGHTA, CDR2 FQGNSA. V lost 2 bases and J 6 bases, leaving 14 bases between the germline ends. This CDR3 region has 15 residues. The CDR3: CASSLPGFGLNTIYF. In DNA, the CDR3 is TGTGCCAGCAGCTTACCAGGGTTTGGATTAAACACCATATATTTT.

The rearrangement links TRBV27 to TRBJ1-2, with 8 bases identical to TRBD1. Germline V CDR1 and CDR2: MNHEY, SMNVEV (reference sequence). The J segment lost 3 bases and the V segment lost 8 bases, leaving 2 bases of the junction unmatched. The CDR3 sequence is 12 residues long. The CDR3 here is CASYRGDYGYTF. The CDR3 DNA reads TGTGCCAGCTACAGGGGGGACTATGGCTACACCTTC.

This chain connects TRBV30 to TRBJ2-2; 7 bases match TRBD1. The germline V gene has CDR1 GTSNPN and CDR2 SVGIG (reference sequence). The CDR3 has 14 residues. Trimming at V came to 0 bases and at J to 6 bases, leaving 4 bases not matched to a gene. CDR3 region: CAWSVQGSAGELFF. The CDR3 nucleotides are TGTGCCTGGAGTGTACAGGGGTCGGCCGGGGAGCTGTTTTTT.

The V call is TRBV3-1 (or the pseudogene TRBV3-2), the J call TRBJ2-3; 10 bases agree with TRBD2. J gave up 4 bases and V 4 bases, and 8 bases lay outside the gene matches. Germline CDR1 LGHDT, CDR2 YNNKEL (reference sequence). This CDR3 is 16 amino acids long. This chain's CDR3 is CASSPTSGPRADTQYF. For the CDR3, the DNA is TGTGCCAGCAGCCCGACTAGCGGGCCGCGGGCAGATACGCAGTATTTT.

The V gene is TRBV5-1, the J gene TRBJ1-2; D is ambiguous. V was pared by 0 bases and J by 5 bases, with 14 bases between. The germline V gene has CDR1 SGHRS and CDR2 YFSETQ. CDR3 length: 15 amino acids. The CDR3 reads CASSLGGERGYGYTF. The DNA for the CDR3 is TGCGCCAGCAGCTTGGGGGGAGAACGTGGGTATGGCTACACCTTC.

The chain carries TRBV28 and TRBJ2-1, with TRBD2 matching 9 bases. Trimming at V came to 5 bases and at J to 10 bases, leaving 3 bases not matched to a gene. The CDR3 spans 12 residues. Per the germline V gene, CDR1 is MDHEN and CDR2 is SYDVKM. DNA for the CDR3: TGTGCCAGCAGTCTCCTAGCGGGGGAGCAGTTCTTC. Translating gives CASSLLAGEQFF.

The gene calls are TRBV11-3 and TRBJ2-1; D perhaps matches TRBD1 (6 bases). The CDR3 is 15 amino acids. The V gene lost 5 bases and the J gene lost 4 bases, with 15 bases spanning the gap. CDR1 and CDR2 from the germline V gene are SGHNT and YENEEA. CDR3 in amino acids: CASSIRQDHYNEQFF. The DNA for the CDR3 is TGTGCCAGCAGCATTAGACAGGACCATTACAATGAGCAGTTCTTC.

The chain couples TRBV28 to TRBJ2-1; TRBD2 matches 7 bases. Trimming cost V 2 bases and J 5 bases; bases outside gene matches: 3. This CDR3 has 14 amino acids. Germline values: CDR1 MDHEN, CDR2 SYDVKM. The CDR3, as DNA: TGTGCCAGCAGTTTACGGCTAGCGGACAATGAGCAGTTCTTC. Amino acids: CASSLRLADNEQFF.

V and J are TRBV23-1 and TRBJ1-3; 7 bases fit TRBD1. TRBV23-1 is known as an ORF, though its function is uncertain. V shed 0 bases and J 4 bases; nucleotides not matched to a gene: 9. The CDR3 sequence is 17 residues long. The CDR3, as DNA: TGCGCCAGCAGTCAATCGACAGGGCGCGCGAAGGGAAACACCATATATTTT. It is translated as CASSQSTGRAKGNTIYF.

This clone appeared once. The J gene is TRBJ2-7, the V gene TRBV2; 7 nucleotides line up with TRBD2. The germline V gene has CDR1 SNHLY and CDR2 FYNNEI. This CDR3 is built from 14 residues. Germline trimming cut 7 bases from V and 2 bases from J; bases unmatched to any gene: 8. The CDR3 is CASTQGRGAYEQYF. Here the CDR3 DNA reads TGTGCCAGCACTCAGGGCCGGGGGGCCTACGAGCAGTACTTC.

This clone appeared a few times. Other nucleotide sequences from this sample produce the same CDR3. The CDR3 bases are TGCGCCAGCAGCTTGGCGCGGGACTACGAGCAGTACTTC. Translated: CASSLARDYEQYF. The chain uses TRBV5-1 and TRBJ2-7; D is possibly TRBD2 (6 bases). This CDR3 contains 13 residues. Trimming took 0 bases from V and 3 from J, leaving 7 bases between them. CDR1 and CDR2 from the germline V gene are SGHRS and YFSETQ.

The rearrangement links TRBV5-1 to TRBJ2-5, with 11 bases lining up with TRBD1. CDR1 and CDR2 from the germline V gene are SGHRS and YFSETQ. The J segment lost 4 bases and the V segment lost 3 bases, leaving 8 bases of the junction unmatched. This CDR3 spans 16 amino acids. The CDR3 nucleotides are TGCGCCAGCAGCTATTTACCGGGACAGGGGGGAGAGACCCAGTACTTC. Amino acids: CASSYLPGQGGETQYF.

The V gene is TRBV5-4, the J gene TRBJ1-2; tentative D call: TRBD1 (5 bases). The length of the CDR3 is 14 residues. Trimming left V 1 base short and J 4 bases short, with 11 bases between. CDR1 is SGHNT, CDR2 YYREEE, per germline (reference sequence). The DNA of the CDR3 is TGTGCCAGCAGCTTGTCAGGGTTAAGCTATGGCTACACCTTC. Translated, it gives CASSLSGLSYGYTF. Using reference TRBV5-4 and TRBJ1-2 for the parts outside the CDR3, the full variable domain is ETGVTQSPTHLIKTRGQQVTLRCSSQSGHNTVSWYQQALGQGPQFIFQYYREEENGRGNFPPRFSGLQFPNYSSELNVNALELDDSALYLCASSLSGLSYGYTFGSGTRLTVV.

The rearrangement uses TRBV4-1 and TRBJ2-1; 12 nucleotides match TRBD2. Unmatched junction bases numbered 6, after V lost 4 bases and J lost 8 bases. CDR1 is MGHRA, CDR2 YSYEKL, per germline. There are 15 residues in the CDR3. CDR3 protein: CASSRRLAGDDEQFF. DNA for the CDR3: TGCGCCAGCAGCCGTCGACTAGCGGGAGACGATGAGCAGTTCTTC.

The gene calls are TRBV29-1 and TRBJ2-3; D is possibly TRBD2 (5 bases). CDR3 length: 15 amino acids. Germline V CDR1 and CDR2: SQVTM, ANQGSEA. Trimming stripped 0 bases from V and 6 bases from J, with 16 bases between. CDR3 DNA sequence: TGCAGCGTTGAAGATCCAAGAGGGCACCAGGATACGCAGTATTTT. Its translation: CSVEDPRGHQDTQYF.

This clone was recorded many times. The chain recombines TRBV19 with TRBJ1-5; 7 bases agree with TRBD1. The CDR3 is 13 amino acids. CDR1 is LNHDA and CDR2 is SQIVND in the germline V gene (reference sequence). After removal of 5 bases from V and 2 bases from J, the junction contained 0 bases not matched to a gene. In DNA, the CDR3 is TGTGCCAGTAGTGACAGGGGCAATCAGCCCCAGCATTTT. This codes for CASSDRGNQPQHF.

The V call is TRBV28, the J call TRBJ2-7; a weak D match, TRBD2 (5 bases). The V gene's germline CDR1 is MDHEN and CDR2 SYDVKM. There are 12 residues in the CDR3. V was trimmed by 6 bases and J by 5 bases, leaving 11 bases between them. The CDR3 coding sequence is TGTGCCAGCAGACGGGGAGTGGACGAGCAGTACTTC. Its translation is CASRRGVDEQYF.

The chain employs TRBV5-6 and TRBJ1-2, with 7 bases that match TRBD1. CDR3 length: 16 residues. Trimming took 6 bases from V and 5 from J; bases not matched to a gene: 16. Germline CDR1 reads SGHDT; CDR2 reads YYEEEE. This chain's CDR3 is CASTPGSGGLGYGYTF. The CDR3 nucleotides read TGTGCCAGCACCCCTGGGTCAGGGGGGCTCGGGTATGGCTACACCTTC. The full variable domain, with the rest looked up from reference TRBV5-6 and TRBJ1-2, is DAGVTQSPTHLIKTRGQQVTLRCSPKSGHDTVSWYQQALGQGPQFIFQYYEEEERQRGNFPDRFSGHQFPNYSSELNVNALLLGDSALYLCASTPGSGGLGYGYTFGSGTRLTVV.

This chain joins TRBV4-1 and TRBJ2-7, with 7 bases lining up with TRBD1. This CDR3 has 17 residues. CDR1 MGHRA and CDR2 YSYEKL come from the germline V gene. V was pared by 0 bases and J by 3 bases, with 11 bases of the junction left unmatched. The CDR3 bases are TGCGCCAGCAGCCAAGATCTGAGTAGGGGACAGAACTACGAGCAGTACTTC. Amino acids: CASSQDLSRGQNYEQYF.

J is TRBJ2-1 and V is TRBV11-3; 9 bases align to TRBD1. Germline CDR1 and CDR2: SGHNT and YENEEA. The trim removed 5 bases at V and 4 bases at J, leaving 6 bases unmatched. The CDR3 totals 15 residues. CDR3 region: CASSPPGTGYNEQFF. The CDR3, as DNA: TGTGCCAGCAGCCCCCCCGGGACAGGGTACAATGAGCAGTTCTTC.

J is TRBJ1-1 and V is TRBV12-3 or TRBV12-4, with no clear D. V shed 8 bases and J shed 2 bases, with 12 bases lying between them. The CDR3 is 13 residues long. CDR3 in DNA: TGTGCCAGCTGCCTTCGGGTAAACACTGAAGCTTTCTTT. Translating gives CASCLRVNTEAFF.